The 19 T cell receptor beta chains below come from one sample, sequenced in a study of prognosis after radiotherapy for stage I lung cancer. Researchers used two-round multiplex PCR to amplify TCR beta CDR3 starting from genomic DNA. Primers specific to each TRBV and TRBJ gene drove first-round PCR. Each CDR3 protein gets one entry after TCRdb re-called the multiplex PCR reads with MiXCR. The sample includes over 11,000 distinct CDR3 sequences, approximately 30% seen only once; the top ten take around an eighth. Sequenced material: PBMCs, taken before or after stereotactic body radiation therapy (not recorded which). The receptors stem from a donor aged 50 or older with non-small cell lung cancer.

This clonotype came up many times. The chain recombines TRBV18 with TRBJ1-1; TRBD1 matches 9 bases. From germline, CDR1 is KGHSH and CDR2 LQKENI. The trim removed 6 bases at V and 10 bases at J, leaving 12 bases unmatched. The CDR3 runs to 14 residues. CDR3 region: CASSPGTGTWLAFF. The CDR3 DNA reads as TGTGCCAGCTCGCCCGGGACAGGGACGTGGCTAGCTTTCTTT.

The chain has TRBV28 and TRBJ2-7; TRBD1 matches at 7 bases. The CDR3 totals 15 residues. From germline, CDR1 is MDHEN and CDR2 SYDVKM. The junction had 16 bases not matched to a gene; V was cut back by 10 bases and J by 4 bases. The CDR3 DNA is TGTGCCATCATCAATATGGACAGGAGCTCATACGAGCAGTACTTC. Its protein product is CAIINMDRSSYEQYF.

In its sample, this clonotype was seen many times. The chain links TRBV19 to TRBJ1-1; D is ambiguous. This CDR3 has 14 amino acids. The V and J ends lost 2 bases and 1 base respectively, with 8 bases between them. Germline V CDR1 and CDR2: LNHDA, SQIVND (reference sequence). This CDR3 is CASSIHQKNTEAFF. CDR3 nucleotide sequence: TGTGCCAGTAGTATACATCAGAAGAACACTGAAGCTTTCTTT.

By its share, this clonotype is medium-sized. The rearrangement uses TRBV28 and TRBJ1-3; 7 positions match TRBD1. The germline CDR1 and CDR2 sequences are MDHEN and SYDVKM. The CDR3 has 14 residues. The V segment lost 3 bases and the J segment 2 bases; nucleotides outside the gene matches: 1. The CDR3 region has the DNA TGTGCCAGCAGTTTTCAGGGGGCTGGAAACACCATATATTTT. Amino acids: CASSFQGAGNTIYF. Using reference TRBV28 and TRBJ1-3 for the parts outside the CDR3, the full variable domain is DVKVTQSSRYLVKRTGEKVFLECVQDMDHENMFWYRQDPGLGLRLIYFSYDVKMKEKGDIPEGYSVSREKKERFSLILESASTNQTSMYLCASSFQGAGNTIYFGEGSWLTVV.

Remarks on this clonotype: This may stem from a read error, because a much larger clone lies one nucleotide away. This chain links TRBV6-2 or TRBV6-3 with TRBJ2-7; 8 nucleotides align to TRBD1. Looked up from germline, CDR1 is MNHEY and CDR2 is SVGEGT. With 6 bases clipped from V and 2 bases from J, the junction kept 9 bases outside the gene matches. This CDR3 is 15 amino acids long. The CDR3 nucleotides are TGTGCCAGCAGCCTTGGGGACAGGTCAACCTACGAGCAGTACTTC. This translates into CASSLGDRSTYEQYF.

Many counts were recorded for this clonotype. This chain joins TRBV4-2 and TRBJ2-2; 14 bases line up with TRBD2. The V gene end was trimmed by 3 bases and the J gene end by 4 bases; junction bases not matched to a gene: 7. The CDR3 spans 18 residues. CDR1 and CDR2 (germline): LGHNA, YNFKEQ. The CDR3, as DNA: TGTGCCAGCAGCCAGGGACTAGCGGGAGTCGGTGTCACCGGGGAGCTGTTTTTT. Translating it yields CASSQGLAGVGVTGELFF.

A note on this clonotype: Germline is not matched at one junction end, which may reflect a read error. The V call is TRBV6-5, the J call TRBJ2-2, with D possibly being TRBD2 (5 bases). CDR1 is MNHEY and CDR2 is SVGAGI in the germline V gene. The CDR3 is made up of 18 amino acids. DNA for the CDR3: TGTGCCAGCAGTTACCGCAAGGCGTGCAGATCGAACACCGGGGAGTTGTTTTTT. This sequence encodes CASSYRKACRSNTGELFF.

This clonotype was observed at least ten times. V usage is TRBV7-2 and J usage is TRBJ1-3, with D possibly matching TRBD1 (5 bases). CDR1 SGHTA and CDR2 FQGNSA come from the germline V gene. The CDR3 runs to 17 residues. The germline V and J ends were trimmed by 2 bases and 0 bases, with 14 bases remaining between them. The CDR3, as DNA: TGTGCCAGCAGCTTAAGACCACAGGCTTACTCTGGAAACACCATATATTTT. Protein sequence: CASSLRPQAYSGNTIYF. Full variable domain (rest looked up from reference TRBV7-2 and TRBJ1-3): GAGVSQSPSNKVTEKGKDVELRCDPISGHTALYWYRQSLGQGLEFLIYFQGNSAPDKSGLPSDRFSAERTGGSVSTLTIQRTQQEDSAVYLCASSLRPQAYSGNTIYFGEGSWLTVV.

This clonotype came up many times. The rearrangement joins TRBV18 to TRBJ2-7, with D hard to call. V lost 2 bases, J lost 3 bases, and 11 bases lay in between. Germline V gives CDR1 KGHSH, CDR2 LQKENI. The CDR3 sequence is 14 residues long. The DNA for the CDR3 is TGTGCCAGCTCACCAACGACGACGGTCTACGAGCAGTACTTC. It codes for CASSPTTTVYEQYF. The full variable domain, with the rest looked up from reference TRBV18 and TRBJ2-7, is NAGVMQNPRHLVRRRGQEARLRCSPMKGHSHVYWYRQLPEEGLKFMVYLQKENIIDESGMPKERFSAEFPKEGPSILRIQQVVRGDSAAYFCASSPTTTVYEQYFGPGTRLTVT.

This clonotype was recorded at least ten times. The chain couples TRBV27 to TRBJ1-1; D is unresolved. The germline CDR1 and CDR2 sequences are MNHEY and SMNVEV (reference sequence). V was cut by 3 bases and J by 0 bases, with 11 bases left in between. The CDR3 totals 15 residues. For the CDR3, the DNA is TGTGCCAGCAGTTTCAACGTTAAAATGAACACTGAAGCTTTCTTT. This encodes CASSFNVKMNTEAFF.

The V and J genes are TRBV5-1 and TRBJ2-5, with a possible D match to TRBD2 (7 bases). The V gene's germline CDR1 is SGHRS and CDR2 YFSETQ. The CDR3 contains 16 residues. The V end was cut by 4 bases, the J end by 9 bases, with 25 bases between. The CDR3 sequence: CASSHVVAGAPRAQYF. The CDR3 coding sequence is TGCGCCAGCAGCCACGTCGTTGCGGGGGCGCCTAGGGCCCAGTACTTC.

This clonotype was observed many times. The V and J genes are TRBV5-6 and TRBJ2-7; TRBD1 agrees at 9 bases. Unmatched junction bases numbered 6, after V lost 4 bases and J lost 4 bases. CDR3 size: 14 residues. The germline V gene has CDR1 SGHDT and CDR2 YYEEEE. In DNA, the CDR3 is TGTGCCAGCAGCGGGGGACAGGGTTTATACGAGCAGTACTTC. Translated: CASSGGQGLYEQYF.

This clonotype was seen ten or more times. The V and J genes are TRBV3-1 and TRBJ1-2, with TRBD1 identical over 7 bases. The V and J ends lost 0 bases and 2 bases, in that order; junction bases with no gene match: 0. The germline V gene encodes CDR1 LGHDT and CDR2 YNNKEL (reference sequence). This CDR3 spans 14 amino acids. As DNA, the CDR3 is TGTGCCAGCAGCCAAGAGGGACAGAACTATGGCTACACCTTC. It specifies CASSQEGQNYGYTF.

This clonotype appeared many times. The chain combines TRBV4-1 with TRBJ2-5; 7 bases are shared with TRBD2. From germline, CDR1 is MGHRA and CDR2 YSYEKL. The CDR3 is 13 amino acids. V was clipped by 4 bases and J by 4 bases; unmatched bases: 3. CDR3 nucleotide sequence: TGCGCCAGCAGCCGACTAGCAGGAGAGACCCAGTACTTC. Protein product: CASSRLAGETQYF.

The rearrangement uses TRBV6-2 or TRBV6-3 and TRBJ2-3; 7 positions agree with TRBD2. V shed 5 bases, J shed 0 bases, and the junction held 5 bases outside the gene matches. Looked up from germline, CDR1 is MNHEY and CDR2 is SVGEGT. This CDR3 has 15 amino acids. In DNA form, the CDR3 reads TGTGCCAGCAGTACTGGACTAGGAAGCACAGATACGCAGTATTTT. It is translated as CASSTGLGSTDTQYF.

A note on this clonotype: This likely stems from a read error, as it lies one base from a far larger clone. V usage is TRBV6-8 and J usage is TRBJ2-7; a weak D match, TRBD2 (6 bases). CDR1 and CDR2 from the germline V gene are MNHGY and SAAAGT. V was pared by 6 bases and J by 2 bases, with 11 bases between. The CDR3 is 13 amino acids. The CDR3 region is CASSRPGAYEQYF. CDR3 nucleotides: TGTGCCAGCAGCCGGCCGGGGGCCTACGAGCAGTACTTC.

This clonotype has at least ten counts. DNA for the CDR3: TGCGCCAGCAGTTGGACAGAGAACACCGGGGAGCTGTTTTTT. The encoded protein is CASSWTENTGELFF. The J gene is TRBJ2-2, the V gene TRBV4-1; possibly TRBD1 for D (6 bases). The CDR3 length is 14 residues. Looked up from germline, CDR1 is MGHRA and CDR2 is YSYEKL. Trimming removed 6 bases at V and 1 base at J, with 9 bases between.

Concerning this clonotype itself: Only one base separates this from a far larger clonotype, so it likely reflects a read error. The rearrangement joins TRBV6-4 to TRBJ2-7, with D hard to call. The V gene lost 3 bases and the J gene lost 6 bases, with 18 bases spanning the gap. The CDR3 extends over 15 amino acids. Germline CDR1 and CDR2: MRHNA and SNTAGT. The CDR3 reads CASSETSSVRLEQYF. The CDR3 bases are TGTGCCAGCAGTGAAACCTCTAGTGTGAGGCTCGAGCAGTACTTC.

The sample holds many counts of this clonotype. The gene calls are TRBV4-1 and TRBJ2-1; no clear D. Germline lookup yields CDR1 MGHRA and CDR2 YSYEKL. This CDR3 has 14 amino acids. Trimming took off 1 base at V and 3 bases at J, with 7 bases between the two ends. CDR3 nucleotide sequence: TGCGCCAGCAGCCAAGCTCTTTTCTACAATGAGCAGTTCTTC. Amino acids: CASSQALFYNEQFF.